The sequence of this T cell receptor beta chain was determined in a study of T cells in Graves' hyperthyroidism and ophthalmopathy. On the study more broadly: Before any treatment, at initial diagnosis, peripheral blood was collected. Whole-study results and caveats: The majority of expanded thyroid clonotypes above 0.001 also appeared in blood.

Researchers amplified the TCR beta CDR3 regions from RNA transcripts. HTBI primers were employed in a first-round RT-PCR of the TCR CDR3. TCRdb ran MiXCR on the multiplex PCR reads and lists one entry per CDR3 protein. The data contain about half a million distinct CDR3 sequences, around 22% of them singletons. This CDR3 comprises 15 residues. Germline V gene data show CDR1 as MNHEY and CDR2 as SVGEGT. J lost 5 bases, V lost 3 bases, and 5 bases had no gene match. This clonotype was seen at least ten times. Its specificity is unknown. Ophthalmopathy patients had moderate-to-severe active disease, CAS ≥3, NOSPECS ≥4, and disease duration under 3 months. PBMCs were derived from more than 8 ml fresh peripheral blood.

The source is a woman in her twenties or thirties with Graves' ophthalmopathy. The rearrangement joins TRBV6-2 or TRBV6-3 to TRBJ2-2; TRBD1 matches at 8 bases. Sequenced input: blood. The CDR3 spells CASSYWTGNTGELFF. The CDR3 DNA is TGTGCCAGCAGTTATTGGACAGGGAATACCGGGGAGCTGTTTTTT.